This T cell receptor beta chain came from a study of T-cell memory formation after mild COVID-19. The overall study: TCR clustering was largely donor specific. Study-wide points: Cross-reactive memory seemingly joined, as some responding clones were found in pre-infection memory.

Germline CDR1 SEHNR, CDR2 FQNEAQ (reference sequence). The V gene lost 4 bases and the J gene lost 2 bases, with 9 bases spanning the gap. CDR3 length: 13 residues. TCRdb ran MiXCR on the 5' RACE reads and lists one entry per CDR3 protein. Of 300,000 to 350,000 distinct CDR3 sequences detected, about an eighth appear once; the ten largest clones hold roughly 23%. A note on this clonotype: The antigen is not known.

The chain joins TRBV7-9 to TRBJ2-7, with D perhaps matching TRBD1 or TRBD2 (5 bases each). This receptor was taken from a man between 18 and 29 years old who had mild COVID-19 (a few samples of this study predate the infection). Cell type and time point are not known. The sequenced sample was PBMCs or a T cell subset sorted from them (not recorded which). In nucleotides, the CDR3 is TGTGCCAGCAGCTCGGGGCGGGCCTACGAGCAGTACGTC. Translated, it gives CASSSGRAYEQYV.